The 21 T cell receptor beta chains presented below share a single source sample, sequenced in a study of shared clonotypes between healthy human individuals. It was CD45RO-negative cells, positively selected for CCR7, that made up naive CD8 cells, with terminally differentiated effector memory CD45RA+ cells excluded. Generated by immunoSEQ multiplex PCR, the TCRdb table keeps only in-frame clones and is missing some. The sample comprises hundreds of thousands of clones, approximately 95% of which are singletons, and approximately 0.11% rests with the top ten. The sample comprised naive CD8+ T cells sorted from blood. These receptors came from a woman aged 25 to 39 in good health.

This clone was recorded once. The chain has TRBV6-1 and TRBJ2-7; D is possibly TRBD2 (6 bases). Germline V gives CDR1 MNHNS, CDR2 SASEGT. This CDR3 is 13 amino acids long. Trimming cost V 5 bases and J 7 bases, with 15 bases left between them. CDR3 amino acids: CASSPGSPLEQYF. The DNA of the CDR3 is TGTGCCAGCAGTCCCGGGAGCCCATTAGAGCAGTACTTC.

The chain carries TRBV9 and TRBJ2-1; no reliable D call. V dropped 8 bases and J dropped 1 base, with 16 bases sitting between them. The germline CDR1 and CDR2 sequences are SGDLS and YYNGEE. The CDR3 has 15 residues. The chain's CDR3 is CASGPRRNSYNEQFF. DNA of the CDR3: TGTGCCAGTGGACCCCGCCGGAATTCCTACAATGAGCAGTTCTTC. Filled out from reference TRBV9 and TRBJ2-1, the complete variable domain reads DSGVTQTPKHLITATGQRVTLRCSPRSGDLSVYWYQQSLDQGLQFLIQYYNGEERAKGNILERFSAQQFPDLHSELNLSSLELGDSALYFCASGPRRNSYNEQFFGPGTRLTVL.

This clone has more than one count but fewer than ten. The same CDR3 also results from other DNA sequences found in this sample. The rearrangement joins TRBV7-9 to TRBJ2-7; the D is unclear. The germline gives CDR1 SEHNR, CDR2 FQNEAQ (reference sequence). With 0 bases removed from V and 2 bases from J, the gap between germline ends came to 2 bases. The CDR3 extends over 12 amino acids. The CDR3 nucleotides read TGTGCCAGCAGCTTAGCAGCCTACGAGCAGTACTTC. Translating it yields CASSLAAYEQYF.

The CDR3: CASSGHNEQFF. The CDR3 nucleotides are TGTGCCAGCAGTGGACACAATGAGCAGTTCTTC. J is TRBJ2-1 and V is TRBV25-1; D is uncertain. V lost 4 bases and J lost 5, with 3 bases in between. Germline V gene data show CDR1 as MGHDK and CDR2 as SYGVNS. The CDR3 has 11 amino acids. Together with reference TRBV25-1 and TRBJ2-1, the CDR3 gives the full variable domain: EADIYQTPRYLVIGTGKKITLECSQTMGHDKMYWYQQDPGMELHLIHYSYGVNSTEKGDLSSESTVSRIRTEHFPLTLESARPSHTSQYLCASSGHNEQFFGPGTRLTVL.

The rearrangement joins TRBV4-1 to TRBJ2-5, with TRBD2 identical over 12 bases. V was clipped by 2 bases and J by 5 bases; unmatched bases: 6. The V gene's germline CDR1 is MGHRA and CDR2 YSYEKL. This CDR3 comprises 16 residues. The DNA for the CDR3 is TGCGCCAGCAGCCAAAGACTAGCGGGAGTCGACGAGACCCAGTACTTC. Translation: CASSQRLAGVDETQYF.

The V gene is TRBV2, the J gene TRBJ2-3; 11 bases align to TRBD2. CDR3 length: 18 amino acids. J gave up 2 bases and V 4 bases, and 11 bases lay outside the gene matches. Germline V gene sequence: CDR1 SNHLY, CDR2 FYNNEI. CDR3 sequence reads: CASSGTTLLAGDTDTQYF. For the CDR3, the DNA is TGTGCCAGCAGTGGAACCACCCTACTAGCGGGGGACACAGATACGCAGTATTTT.

The V call is TRBV28, the J call TRBJ2-7; 13 nucleotides agree with TRBD2. The germline gives CDR1 MDHEN, CDR2 SYDVKM. CDR3 length: 16 amino acids. Trimming at V came to 5 bases and at J to 5 bases, leaving 9 bases not matched to a gene. The CDR3 here is CASSTGLAGDLDEQYF. CDR3 sequence (DNA): TGTGCCAGCAGTACCGGACTAGCGGGGGATCTCGACGAGCAGTACTTC.

The V and J genes are TRBV9 and TRBJ1-1, with D tentatively TRBD1 (6 bases). The germline gives CDR1 SGDLS, CDR2 YYNGEE. Trimming shortened V by 3 bases and J by 1 base, and 13 bases separated the two germline ends. The CDR3 runs to 15 residues. The CDR3 sequence: CASSASGTPNTEAFF. The CDR3 DNA follows: TGTGCCAGCAGCGCTTCCGGGACACCGAACACTGAAGCTTTCTTT.

The rearrangement uses TRBV13 and TRBJ2-7; 14 bases are a match to TRBD2. The CDR3 sequence is 16 residues long. V lost 5 bases, J lost 2 bases, and 5 bases stayed unmatched. Germline V gene sequence: CDR1 PRHDT, CDR2 FYEKMQ (reference sequence). The CDR3 coding sequence is TGTGCCAGCAGCATGGGACTAGCGGGAGTTGCCTACGAGCAGTACTTC. Its translation: CASSMGLAGVAYEQYF.

The chain employs TRBV9 and TRBJ2-1; 14 bases fit TRBD2. The CDR3 runs to 21 residues. Looked up from germline, CDR1 is SGDLS and CDR2 is YYNGEE. The V gene end was trimmed by 4 bases and the J gene end by 1 base; junction bases not matched to a gene: 16. The CDR3 bases are TGTGCCAGCAGCACGGCCGGGACTAGCGGGAGTCCAGACATTTCCTACAATGAGCAGTTCTTC. Encoded protein: CASSTAGTSGSPDISYNEQFF.

The CDR3 DNA is TGCGCCAGCAGCCCCACCATCACAGCGTACGAGCAGTACTTC. This gives the protein CASSPTITAYEQYF. The rearrangement uses TRBV4-1 and TRBJ2-7; the D is unclear. The V end lost 4 bases, the J end lost 4 bases, and 14 bases lay between the germline ends. The germline V gene encodes CDR1 MGHRA and CDR2 YSYEKL. The CDR3 runs to 14 residues.

J is TRBJ1-2 and V is TRBV30, with 9 bases identical to TRBD1. The V gene end was trimmed by 0 bases and the J gene end by 2 bases; junction bases not matched to a gene: 1. The germline CDR1 and CDR2 sequences are GTSNPN and SVGIG (reference sequence). This CDR3 is built from 14 residues. CDR3 region: CAWSVQGANYGYTF. The CDR3 nucleotides read TGTGCCTGGAGTGTACAGGGGGCAAACTATGGCTACACCTTC.

This clone was counted only a few times. The sample holds other DNA sequences that translate to the same CDR3. This chain links TRBV27 with TRBJ2-7, with D possibly TRBD1 on 6 matching bases. The CDR3 covers 13 residues. Trimming cost V 4 bases and J 2 bases, with 9 bases left between them. Germline-derived CDR1 and CDR2 are MNHEY and SMNVEV (reference sequence). The CDR3 bases are TGTGCCAGCAGTTCCGGACAGACCTACGAGCAGTACTTC. Protein sequence: CASSSGQTYEQYF.

V and J are TRBV19 and TRBJ1-1; D gene ambiguous. The CDR3 has 15 amino acids. CDR1 LNHDA and CDR2 SQIVND come from the germline V gene (reference sequence). Trimming stripped 3 bases from V and 1 base from J, with 12 bases between. The CDR3 DNA sequence: TGTGCCAGTAGTATCCCCGAGTACGCGAACACTGAAGCTTTCTTT. It translates to CASSIPEYANTEAFF.

The J gene is TRBJ2-1, the V gene TRBV11-2, with TRBD2 identical over 10 bases. Germline lookup yields CDR1 SGHAT and CDR2 FQNNGV. This CDR3 comprises 19 residues. Trimming removed 5 bases from V and 0 bases from J; junction bases left unmatched: 13. CDR3 region: CASSRPSLTSGVSYNEQFF. The CDR3 coding sequence is TGTGCCAGCAGCCGCCCATCCCTAACTAGCGGGGTCTCCTACAATGAGCAGTTCTTC.

About this clone itself: Other DNA sequences in the same sample also yield this CDR3. The rearrangement links TRBV27 to TRBJ1-1; D is undetermined. V lost 2 bases and J 1 base, leaving 5 bases between the germline ends. Germline V gene data show CDR1 as MNHEY and CDR2 as SMNVEV (reference sequence). The CDR3 is 13 amino acids. CDR3 protein: CASSLTRNTEAFF. CDR3 nucleotides: TGTGCCAGCAGTTTAACACGGAACACTGAAGCTTTCTTT.

V usage is TRBV19 and J usage is TRBJ2-1; D unresolved. Germline CDR1 and CDR2: LNHDA and SQIVND (reference sequence). The CDR3 runs to 13 residues. V lost 6 bases to trimming and J lost 6 bases, with 12 bases between them. The CDR3 here is CASRGTLINEQFF. CDR3 DNA sequence: TGTGCCAGTAGAGGTACCCTTATCAATGAGCAGTTCTTC.

The chain joins TRBV29-1 to TRBJ1-1, with TRBD1 matching 7 bases. The V gene's germline CDR1 is SQVTM and CDR2 ANQGSEA. V lost 4 bases, J lost 0 bases, and 5 bases stayed unmatched. The CDR3 length is 14 residues. CDR3 amino acids: CSVGDRAMNTEAFF. The CDR3 DNA sequence: TGCAGCGTTGGTGACAGGGCCATGAACACTGAAGCTTTCTTT. The whole variable domain, remainder taken from reference TRBV29-1 and TRBJ1-1, is SAVISQKPSRDICQRGTSLTIQCQVDSQVTMMFWYRQQPGQSLTLIATANQGSEATYESGFVIDKFPISRPNLTFSTLTVSNMSPEDSSIYLCSVGDRAMNTEAFFGQGTRLTVV.

V is TRBV9 and J is TRBJ2-2; D perhaps matches TRBD2 (6 bases). Germline loops: CDR1 SGDLS, CDR2 YYNGEE. Trimming took off 3 bases at V and 4 bases at J, with 16 bases between the two ends. This CDR3 has 16 residues. The CDR3 region has the DNA TGTGCCAGCAGCGCAGTAGCGGTTCCTGGCACCGGGGAGCTGTTTTTT. Translation gives CASSAVAVPGTGELFF.

J is TRBJ2-7 and V is TRBV11-2; the D gene is possibly TRBD1 (6 bases). V gave up 4 bases and J gave up 2 bases, with 15 bases separating them. The CDR3 contains 15 residues. Germline values: CDR1 SGHAT, CDR2 FQNNGV. The CDR3, as DNA: TGTGCCAGCAGCTCGTCCTCCGGACAGCCCTACGAGCAGTACTTC. It encodes CASSSSSGQPYEQYF.

The chain links TRBV19 to TRBJ2-7; 9 bases are a match to TRBD1. The trim removed 3 bases at V and 1 base at J, leaving 4 bases unmatched. Germline V gene data show CDR1 as LNHDA and CDR2 as SQIVND (reference sequence). The CDR3 spans 15 residues. CDR3 DNA: TGTGCCAGTAGTATCCCCGGACAGGGGTCCTACGAGCAGTACTTC. The encoded protein is CASSIPGQGSYEQYF.